A selection of T cell receptor beta chains follows, all from one sample in a study of pediatric ulcerative colitis. TCRdb's table, derived via immunoSEQ multiplex PCR, lists solely in-frame clones and lacks some. The sample includes roughly 16,000 clones, 80% of them seen just once. Sample: gut tissue. The origin of the receptors is a boy aged 5-17 years who was a control in a study of pediatric ulcerative colitis. Both conserved end residues are part of each CDR3. Each record gives: V gene, J gene, CDR3 protein.

v_gene: TRBV6-4
j_gene: TRBJ2-1
CDR3aa: CASSDSPTGIRRGNEQFF

v_gene: TRBV4-2
j_gene: TRBJ2-5
CDR3aa: CASSQDGTSGLAGETQYF

v_gene: TRBV19
j_gene: TRBJ2-1
CDR3aa: CASSIGTSGTYNEQFF

v_gene: TRBV11-1
j_gene: TRBJ2-7
CDR3aa: CASSLRVSEQYF

v_gene: TRBV28
j_gene: TRBJ1-1
CDR3aa: CASRSPDGGTEAFF

v_gene: TRBV10-2
j_gene: TRBJ2-5
CDR3aa: CASSEWTGRQETQYF

v_gene: TRBV27
j_gene: TRBJ2-3
CDR3aa: CASSFGLLGGTQYF

v_gene: TRBV20-1
j_gene: TRBJ2-3
CDR3aa: CSASGTDTQYF

v_gene: TRBV7-2
j_gene: TRBJ2-7
CDR3aa: CASSLSRQAYEQYF

v_gene: TRBV29-1
j_gene: TRBJ1-2
CDR3aa: CSVRTGPGYTF

v_gene: TRBV4-3
j_gene: TRBJ1-4
CDR3aa: CASSRDRGGEKLFF

v_gene: TRBV4-1
j_gene: TRBJ2-7
CDR3aa: CASSQVQSGKGYEQYF

v_gene: TRBV7-9
j_gene: TRBJ1-1
CDR3aa: CASSLGTGDTEAFF

v_gene: TRBV18
j_gene: TRBJ2-3
CDR3aa: CASSMRQDTDTQYF

v_gene: TRBV6-4
j_gene: TRBJ2-6
CDR3aa: CASSDSGSSGANVLTF

v_gene: TRBV10-3
j_gene: TRBJ1-2
CDR3aa: CAISPGTGYGYTF

v_gene: TRBV18
j_gene: TRBJ1-5
CDR3aa: CASSRSYSNQPQHF

v_gene: TRBV18
j_gene: TRBJ1-1
CDR3aa: CASSPAVNEAFF

v_gene: TRBV4-1
j_gene: TRBJ2-7
CDR3aa: CASSTRTFYEQYF

v_gene: TRBV4-1
j_gene: TRBJ2-3
CDR3aa: CASSQELGGRATDTQYF

v_gene: TRBV19
j_gene: TRBJ1-1
CDR3aa: CASSIVSGDSAVEAFF

v_gene: TRBV27
j_gene: TRBJ1-1
CDR3aa: CASSLDRLNTEAFF

v_gene: TRBV10-3
j_gene: TRBJ2-3
CDR3aa: CAISVGAADTQYF

v_gene: TRBV5-1
j_gene: TRBJ2-7
CDR3aa: CASSLGLGTVYEQYF

v_gene: TRBV28
j_gene: TRBJ1-5
CDR3aa: CATVEGRDQPQHF

v_gene: TRBV7-3
j_gene: TRBJ2-7
CDR3aa: CASSLMAGNEQYF

v_gene: TRBV10-3
j_gene: TRBJ1-2
CDR3aa: CAILTGGGYGYTF

v_gene: TRBV28
j_gene: TRBJ1-2
CDR3aa: CASSSQTGANYGYTF

v_gene: TRBV6-6
j_gene: TRBJ2-7
CDR3aa: CASSFTYEQYF

v_gene: TRBV7-3
j_gene: TRBJ2-1
CDR3aa: CASSLTSTFNEQFF